This T cell receptor (beta chain) appears in the sequencing data of a study of T-cell reconstitution after alpha-beta-depleted transplantation in children. The CDR3 covers 15 residues. V gave up 6 bases and J gave up 0 bases, with 13 bases separating them. CDR1 is SGHAT, CDR2 FQNNGV, per germline. Preparation of the TCRbeta library involved a method that used unique molecular identifiers. TCRdb ran MiXCR on the PCR reads and lists one entry per CDR3 protein. The sample carries fewer than 400,000 distinct CDR3 sequences, around 25% recorded once. The source material was PBMCs, mostly from graft donor cells, sampled 180 days after TCRalphabeta/CD19-depleted stem cell transplant. This clonotype was obtained from a male patient under 18 who had a stem cell transplant for acute lymphoblastic leukemia, so the T cells may come from the graft donor. This chain joins TRBV11-2 and TRBJ2-3; a possible D gene is TRBD2 (6 bases). The CDR3 region is CASRVGLASTDTQYF. The CDR3 region has the DNA TGTGCCAGCAGGGTGGGACTGGCTAGCACAGATACGCAGTATTTT.